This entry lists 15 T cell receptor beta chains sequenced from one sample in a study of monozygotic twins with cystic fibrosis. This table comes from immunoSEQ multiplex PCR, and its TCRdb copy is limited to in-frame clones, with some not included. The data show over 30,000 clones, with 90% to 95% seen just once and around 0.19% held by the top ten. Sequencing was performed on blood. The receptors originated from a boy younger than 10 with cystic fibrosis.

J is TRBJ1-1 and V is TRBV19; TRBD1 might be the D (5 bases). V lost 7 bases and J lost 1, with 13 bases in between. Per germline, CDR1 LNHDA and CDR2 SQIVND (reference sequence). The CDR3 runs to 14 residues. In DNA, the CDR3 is TGTGCCAGTACCCGTCCGGGGACGAACACTGAAGCTTTCTTT. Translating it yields CASTRPGTNTEAFF.

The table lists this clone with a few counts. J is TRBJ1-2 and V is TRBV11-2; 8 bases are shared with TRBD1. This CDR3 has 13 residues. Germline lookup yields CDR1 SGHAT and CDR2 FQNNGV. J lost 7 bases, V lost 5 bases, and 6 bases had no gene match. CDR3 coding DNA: TGTGCCAGCAGCGCCCACAGGGGGGGTGGCTACACCTTC. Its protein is CASSAHRGGGYTF. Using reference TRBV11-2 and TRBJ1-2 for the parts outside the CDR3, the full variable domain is EAGVAQSPRYKIIEKRQSVAFWCNPISGHATLYWYQQILGQGPKLLIQFQNNGVVDDSQLPKDRFSAERLKGVDSTLKIQPAKLEDSAVYLCASSAHRGGGYTFGSGTRLTVV.

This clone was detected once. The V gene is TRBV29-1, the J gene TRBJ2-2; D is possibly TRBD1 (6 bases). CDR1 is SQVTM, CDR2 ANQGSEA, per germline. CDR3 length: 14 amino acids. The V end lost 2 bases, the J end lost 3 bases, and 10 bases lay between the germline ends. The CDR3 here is CSVELDRHTGELFF. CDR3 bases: TGCAGCGTTGAATTGGACAGACACACCGGGGAGCTGTTTTTT.

The CDR3 protein is CASSASGTGVGYTF. The DNA of the CDR3 is TGTGCCAGTAGTGCCTCCGGGACAGGGGTTGGCTACACCTTC. The chain carries TRBV19 and TRBJ1-2; 10 nucleotides line up with TRBD1. CDR1 is LNHDA, CDR2 SQIVND, per germline (reference sequence). Trimming removed 5 bases from V and 7 bases from J; junction bases left unmatched: 7. This CDR3 is 14 amino acids long.

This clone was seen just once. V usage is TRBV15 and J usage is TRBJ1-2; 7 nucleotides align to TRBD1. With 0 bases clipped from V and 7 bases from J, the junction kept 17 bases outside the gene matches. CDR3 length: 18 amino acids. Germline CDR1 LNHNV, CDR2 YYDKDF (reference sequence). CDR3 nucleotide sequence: TGTGCCACCAGCAGAGATTTAATGCCAGGGGGAATTTTGCTTGGCTACACCTTC. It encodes CATSRDLMPGGILLGYTF.

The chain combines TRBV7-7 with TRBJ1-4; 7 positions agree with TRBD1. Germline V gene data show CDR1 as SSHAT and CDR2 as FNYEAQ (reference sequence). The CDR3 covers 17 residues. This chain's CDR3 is CATIRKTWTGPLKKLFF. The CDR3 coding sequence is TGTGCTACCATACGAAAGACATGGACAGGACCTTTAAAAAAACTGTTTTTT.

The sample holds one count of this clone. The CDR3 coding sequence is TGTGCCAGCAGAACCGGGACGGGTGTCTACGAGCAGTACTTC. Translation gives CASRTGTGVYEQYF. The rearrangement joins TRBV27 to TRBJ2-7; either TRBD1 or TRBD2 may fit D (5 bases each). V lost 6 bases, J lost 3 bases, and 15 bases lay in between. The CDR3 is made up of 14 amino acids. The germline CDR1 and CDR2 sequences are MNHEY and SMNVEV (reference sequence).

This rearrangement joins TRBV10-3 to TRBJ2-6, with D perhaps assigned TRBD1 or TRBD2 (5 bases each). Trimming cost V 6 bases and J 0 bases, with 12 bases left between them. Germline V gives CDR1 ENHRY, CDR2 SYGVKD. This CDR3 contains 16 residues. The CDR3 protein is CAIRGDGTSGANVLTF. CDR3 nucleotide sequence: TGTGCCATCAGGGGGGACGGGACCTCTGGGGCCAACGTCCTGACTTTC.

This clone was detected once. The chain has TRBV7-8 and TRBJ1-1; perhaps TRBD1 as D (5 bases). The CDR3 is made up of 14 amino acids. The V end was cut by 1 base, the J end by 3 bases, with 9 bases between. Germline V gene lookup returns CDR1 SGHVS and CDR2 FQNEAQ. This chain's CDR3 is CASSLEVRDTEAFF. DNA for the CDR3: TGTGCCAGCAGCTTAGAGGTCAGGGACACTGAAGCTTTCTTT. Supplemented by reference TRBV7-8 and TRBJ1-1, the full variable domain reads GAGVSQSPRYKVAKRGQDVALRCDPISGHVSLFWYQQALGQGPEFLTYFQNEAQLDKSGLPSDRFFAERPEGSVSTLKIQRTQQEDSAVYLCASSLEVRDTEAFFGQGTRLTVV.

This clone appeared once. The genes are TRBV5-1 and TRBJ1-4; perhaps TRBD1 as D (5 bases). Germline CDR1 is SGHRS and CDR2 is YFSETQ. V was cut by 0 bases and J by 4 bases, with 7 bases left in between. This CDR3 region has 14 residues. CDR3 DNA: TGCGCCAGCAGCTTGGGGCAGGGTAATGAAAAACTGTTTTTT. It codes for CASSLGQGNEKLFF. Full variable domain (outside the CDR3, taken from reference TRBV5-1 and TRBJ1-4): KAGVTQTPRYLIKTRGQQVTLSCSPISGHRSVSWYQQTPGQGLQFLFEYFSETQRNKGNFPGRFSGRQFSNSRSEMNVSTLELGDSALYLCASSLGQGNEKLFFGSGTQLSVL.

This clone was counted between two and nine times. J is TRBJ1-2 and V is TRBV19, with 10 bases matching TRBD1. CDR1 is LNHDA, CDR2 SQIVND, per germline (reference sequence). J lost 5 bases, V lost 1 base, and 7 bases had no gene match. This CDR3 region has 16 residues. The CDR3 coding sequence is TGTGCCAGTAGTATAGCCCCCGGGGACAGGGGATATGGCTACACCTTC. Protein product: CASSIAPGDRGYGYTF.

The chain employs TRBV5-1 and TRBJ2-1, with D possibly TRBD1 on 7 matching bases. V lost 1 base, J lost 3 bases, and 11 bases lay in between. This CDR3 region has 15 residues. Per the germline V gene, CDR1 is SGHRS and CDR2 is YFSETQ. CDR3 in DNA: TGCGCCAGCAGCTTGACAGGGGACTTCTACAATGAGCAGTTCTTC. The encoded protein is CASSLTGDFYNEQFF.

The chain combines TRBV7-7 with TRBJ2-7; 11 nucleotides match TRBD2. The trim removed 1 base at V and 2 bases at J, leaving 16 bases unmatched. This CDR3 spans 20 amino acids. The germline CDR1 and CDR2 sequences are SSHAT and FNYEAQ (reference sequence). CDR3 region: CASSLGVPSGRLPGTYEQYF. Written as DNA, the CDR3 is TGTGCCAGCAGCTTAGGAGTGCCTAGCGGGAGGCTTCCGGGAACCTACGAGCAGTACTTC.

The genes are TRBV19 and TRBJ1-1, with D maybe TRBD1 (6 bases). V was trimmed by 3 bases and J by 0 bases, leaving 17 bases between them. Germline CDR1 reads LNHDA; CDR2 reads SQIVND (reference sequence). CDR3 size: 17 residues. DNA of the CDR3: TGTGCCAGTAGTATCTCTGGGGGGCGGGTGATGAACACTGAAGCTTTCTTT. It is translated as CASSISGGRVMNTEAFF.

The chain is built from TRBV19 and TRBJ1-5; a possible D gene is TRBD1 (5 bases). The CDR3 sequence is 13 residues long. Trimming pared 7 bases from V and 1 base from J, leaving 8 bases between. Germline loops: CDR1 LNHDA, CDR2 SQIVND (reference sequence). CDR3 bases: TGTGCCAGTACCGGACACAGCAATCAGCCCCAGCATTTT. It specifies CASTGHSNQPQHF.